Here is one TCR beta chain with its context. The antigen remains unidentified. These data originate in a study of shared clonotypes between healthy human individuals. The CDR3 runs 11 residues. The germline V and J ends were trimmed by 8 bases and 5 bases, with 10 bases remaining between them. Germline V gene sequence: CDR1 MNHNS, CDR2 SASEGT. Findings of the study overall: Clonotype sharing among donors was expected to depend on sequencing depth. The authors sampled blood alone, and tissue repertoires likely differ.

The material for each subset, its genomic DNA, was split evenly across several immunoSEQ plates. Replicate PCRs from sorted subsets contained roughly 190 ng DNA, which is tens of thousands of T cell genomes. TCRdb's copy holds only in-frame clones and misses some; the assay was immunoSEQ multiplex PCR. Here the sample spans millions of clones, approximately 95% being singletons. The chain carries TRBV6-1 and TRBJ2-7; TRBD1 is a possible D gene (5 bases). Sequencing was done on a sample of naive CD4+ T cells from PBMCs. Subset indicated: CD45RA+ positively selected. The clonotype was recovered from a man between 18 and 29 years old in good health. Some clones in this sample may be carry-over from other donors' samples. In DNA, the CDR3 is TGTGCCAGCCCGAAGGGGAACGAGCAGTACTTC. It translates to CASPKGNEQYF.